The 14 T cell receptor beta chains in this list originate from one sample, sequenced in a study of T cell repertoires in ileal Crohn's disease. Time point in this sample: inflamed ileum from the surgical specimen. TCRdb's table, derived via immunoSEQ multiplex PCR, lists solely in-frame clones and lacks some. The data contain 15,000 or so clones, approximately 79% of them seen just once; the ten biggest clones take up approximately 15%. The material sequenced was ileal tissue. The origin of the receptors is an adult with Crohn's disease.

This chain links TRBV5-1 with TRBJ2-7; TRBD1 aligns across 8 bases. Germline V gene lookup returns CDR1 SGHRS and CDR2 YFSETQ. Germline trimming cut 4 bases from V and 3 bases from J; bases unmatched to any gene: 3. CDR3 size: 13 residues. The CDR3 spells CASSPGQVYEQYF. For the CDR3, the DNA is TGCGCCAGCAGCCCGGGACAGGTCTACGAGCAGTACTTC.

The chain joins TRBV19 to TRBJ2-5; TRBD1 matches 7 bases. The length of the CDR3 is 13 residues. V lost 7 bases and J lost 5; bases outside the gene matches: 7. Germline V gene lookup returns CDR1 LNHDA and CDR2 SQIVND (reference sequence). In DNA, the CDR3 is TGTGCCAGTAACGACAGGGTCCAGGAGACCCAGTACTTC. Its protein product is CASNDRVQETQYF.

The chain joins TRBV13 to TRBJ2-7; the match to TRBD1 covers 8 bases. V lost 1 base and J lost 4; bases outside the gene matches: 6. Looked up from germline, CDR1 is PRHDT and CDR2 is FYEKMQ (reference sequence). This CDR3 spans 15 amino acids. Here the CDR3 DNA reads TGTGCCAGCAGCTTAGTCCGACAGGGGCGGTACGAGCAGTACTTC. Translating it yields CASSLVRQGRYEQYF.

This clone was observed a handful of times. The chain carries TRBV4-3 and TRBJ1-5; D is ambiguous. Deletions cut 3 bases from V and 5 bases from J, with 8 bases between. The CDR3 totals 13 residues. Germline lookup yields CDR1 LGHNA and CDR2 YSLEER. In DNA, the CDR3 is TGCGCCAGCAGCCACGGACTCTATCAGCCCCAGCATTTT. It encodes CASSHGLYQPQHF.

The chain recombines TRBV12-5 with TRBJ2-7; D is unclear. This CDR3 spans 12 amino acids. Germline V gene lookup returns CDR1 LGHNT and CDR2 FRNRAP. Trimming left V 0 bases short and J 5 bases short, with 5 bases between. The CDR3 protein is CASGLVTNEQYF. In DNA, the CDR3 is TGTGCTAGTGGTTTGGTTACAAACGAGCAGTACTTC.

The J gene is TRBJ2-5, the V gene TRBV4-1; tentative D call: TRBD1 (5 bases). Trimming removed 2 bases at V and 4 bases at J, with 17 bases between. The CDR3 extends over 16 amino acids. From germline, CDR1 is MGHRA and CDR2 YSYEKL. The CDR3, as DNA: TGCGCCAGCAGCCAAATGGGGCCCGTGGGTTTAGAGACCCAGTACTTC. This sequence encodes CASSQMGPVGLETQYF.

This chain connects TRBV6-4 to TRBJ2-2, with D unclear. The CDR3 runs 12 residues. Germline V lookup: CDR1 MRHNA, CDR2 SNTAGT. The V gene lost 8 bases and the J gene lost 1 base, with 5 bases spanning the gap. The CDR3 DNA follows: TGTGCCAGCGGGGAGAACACCGGGGAGCTGTTTTTT. Protein product: CASGENTGELFF.

This clone was recorded once. The genes are TRBV4-1 and TRBJ1-5; D unclear. Looked up from germline, CDR1 is MGHRA and CDR2 is YSYEKL. The CDR3 runs 13 residues. This chain's CDR3 is CATSVGIDQPQHF. The CDR3 DNA is TGCGCTACCAGCGTGGGAATCGATCAGCCCCAGCATTTT.

The chain has TRBV27 and TRBJ2-7; D is tentatively TRBD1 or TRBD2 (6 bases each). The germline V and J ends were trimmed by 1 base and 5 bases, with 15 bases remaining between them. CDR3 length: 15 residues. Looked up from germline, CDR1 is MNHEY and CDR2 is SMNVEV (reference sequence). The CDR3 is CASSLFGGSGDEQYF. The DNA for the CDR3 is TGTGCCAGCAGTTTATTCGGGGGCTCGGGGGACGAGCAGTACTTC.

The chain has TRBV9 and TRBJ1-2; 7 bases line up with TRBD1. The V gene end was trimmed by 3 bases and the J gene end by 8 bases; junction bases not matched to a gene: 10. Germline assignment: CDR1 SGDLS and CDR2 YYNGEE. There are 14 residues in the CDR3. The chain's CDR3 is CASSARQGRFGYTF. The CDR3 DNA sequence: TGTGCCAGCAGCGCTAGACAGGGAAGGTTCGGCTACACCTTC.

The chain has TRBV29-1 and TRBJ1-1; D is undetermined. V was trimmed by 7 bases and J by 8 bases, leaving 14 bases between them. Germline CDR1 reads SQVTM; CDR2 reads ANQGSEA. CDR3 length: 11 amino acids. The CDR3 coding sequence is TGCAGCGGGGTGGAGAGCCCCGAAGCTTTCTTT. This codes for CSGVESPEAFF.

CDR3 sequence (DNA): TGTGCCAGCAGCCCAAGGGACAGGGGGTTTGGGGCTCTAAATTCACCCCTCCACTTT. It yields the protein CASSPRDRGFGALNSPLHF. The J gene is TRBJ1-6, the V gene TRBV28; 11 nucleotides line up with TRBD1. Germline V gives CDR1 MDHEN, CDR2 SYDVKM. The ends lost 6 bases at V and 7 bases at J; junction bases unmatched: 17. This CDR3 spans 19 amino acids.

The chain recombines TRBV15 with TRBJ1-1; the D gene is possibly TRBD1 (6 bases). V was pared by 6 bases and J by 4 bases, with 15 bases between. The CDR3 loop spans 14 amino acids. CDR1 and CDR2 from the germline V gene are LNHNV and YYDKDF (reference sequence). CDR3 residues: CATRPNRVGTEAFF. The DNA for the CDR3 is TGTGCCACCAGACCGAACAGGGTAGGCACTGAAGCTTTCTTT.

This clone has just one count. This rearrangement joins TRBV6-5 to TRBJ1-5; D is unresolved. The CDR3 extends over 14 amino acids. Germline CDR1 reads MNHEY; CDR2 reads SVGAGI. Trimming stripped 3 bases from V and 5 bases from J, with 11 bases between. CDR3 bases: TGTGCCAGCAGTTATCCCGGCTACGATCAGCCCCAGCATTTT. Translating it yields CASSYPGYDQPQHF.